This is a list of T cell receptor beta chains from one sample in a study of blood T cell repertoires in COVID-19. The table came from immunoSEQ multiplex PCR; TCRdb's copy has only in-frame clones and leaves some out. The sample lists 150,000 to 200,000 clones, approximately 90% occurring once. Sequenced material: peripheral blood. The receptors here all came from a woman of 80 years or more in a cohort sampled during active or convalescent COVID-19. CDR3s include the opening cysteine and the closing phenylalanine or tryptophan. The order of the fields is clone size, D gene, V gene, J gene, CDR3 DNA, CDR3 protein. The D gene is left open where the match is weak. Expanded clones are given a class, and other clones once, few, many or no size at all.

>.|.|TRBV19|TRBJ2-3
TGTGCCAGTAGTATAAGGTCTAGCCTGTCCCGGGGAGATACGCAGTATTTT
CASSIRSSLSRGDTQYF
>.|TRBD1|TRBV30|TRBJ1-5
TGTGCCTGGAGTTTGCAGGGGGATCAGCCCCAGCATTTT
CAWSLQGDQPQHF
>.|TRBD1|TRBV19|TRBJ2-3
TGTGCCAGTAGTATAAAGCGGCAGGGGGCGGGAGATACGCAGTATTTT
CASSIKRQGAGDTQYF
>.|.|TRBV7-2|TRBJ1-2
TGTGCCAGCAGCCGGACGCCGGACACCACCTATGGCTACACCTTC
CASSRTPDTTYGYTF
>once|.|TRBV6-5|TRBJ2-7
TGTGCCAGCAGTACCCTCGGGGGGCGCGTTACCGAGCAGTACTTC
CASSTLGGRVTEQYF
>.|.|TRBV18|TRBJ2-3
TGTGCCAGCTCTCCGAGCACAGATACGCAGTATTTT
CASSPSTDTQYF
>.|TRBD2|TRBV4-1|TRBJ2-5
TGCGCCAGCAGTCGTCTAGCGGGAGAGACCCAGTACTTC
CASSRLAGETQYF
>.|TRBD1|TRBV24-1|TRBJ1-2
TGTGCCACCAGTGATCCAAAACAGGGGTTCCAGGGCTACACCTTC
CATSDPKQGFQGYTF
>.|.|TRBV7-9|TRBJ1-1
TGTGCCAGCAGCTCCCTCGGGGCGGGAAACACTGAAGCTTTCTTT
CASSSLGAGNTEAFF
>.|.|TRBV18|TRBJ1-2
TGTGCCAGCTCACCCAACCATCAGGGCCTCTATGGCTACACCTTC
CASSPNHQGLYGYTF
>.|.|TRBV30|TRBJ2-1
TGTGCCTGGTCGGGGTACAATGAGCAGTTCTTC
CAWSGYNEQFF
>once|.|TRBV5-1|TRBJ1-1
TGCGCCAGCAGCTTGGACGGGGATAGAGGCACTGAAGCTTTCTTT
CASSLDGDRGTEAFF
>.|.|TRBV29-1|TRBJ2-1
TGCAGCGCAAAAAGGGGCGCCTGGAATGAGCAGTTCTTC
CSAKRGAWNEQFF
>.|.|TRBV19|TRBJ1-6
TGTGCCAGTAGTACCGCAGGGTCCCGAATATATAATTCACCCCTCCACTTT
CASSTAGSRIYNSPLHF
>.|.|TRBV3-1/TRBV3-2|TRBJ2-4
TGTGCCAGCAGCCACCAGGGAATTGCCAAAAACATTCAGTACTTC
CASSHQGIAKNIQYF
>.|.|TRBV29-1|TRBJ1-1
TGCAGCGCCACACGGGGGGACACTGAAGCTTTCTTT
CSATRGDTEAFF
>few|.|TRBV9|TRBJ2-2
TGTGCCAGCAGCGGACGGGGGTCGAACACCGGGGAGCTGTTTTTT
CASSGRGSNTGELFF
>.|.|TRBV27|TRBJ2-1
TGTGCCAGCAGTTTAACATTCCTCGGGGGCAATGAGCAGTTCTTC
CASSLTFLGGNEQFF
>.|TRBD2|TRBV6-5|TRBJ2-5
TGTGCCAGCACCCACTGGGAGGGAGAGACCCAGTACTTC
CASTHWEGETQYF
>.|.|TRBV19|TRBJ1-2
TGTGCCAGTAGTATACAACAGTATGATGGCTACACCTTC
CASSIQQYDGYTF
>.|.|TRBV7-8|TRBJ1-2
TGTGCCAGCAGCGGGGGGACGCGATCTAACTATGGCTACACCTTC
CASSGGTRSNYGYTF
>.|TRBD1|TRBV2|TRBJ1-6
TGTGCCAGCAGTCAATTGGGACAGGGCGGCTCACCCCTCCACTTT
CASSQLGQGGSPLHF
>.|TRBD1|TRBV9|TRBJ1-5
TGTGCCAGCAGCGTAGGGACAGGGGACGGCAATCAGCCCCAGCATTTT
CASSVGTGDGNQPQHF
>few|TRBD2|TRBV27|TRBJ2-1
TGTGCCAGCAGTTTGAGGGGACTAGCGGGACAGGGGCCGAGCTCCTACAATGAGCAGTTCTTC
CASSLRGLAGQGPSSYNEQFF
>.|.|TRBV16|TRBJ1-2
TGTGCCAGCAGCCAATGGTGGCAGGATGAGGGCTACACCTTC
CASSQWWQDEGYTF
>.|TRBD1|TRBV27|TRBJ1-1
TGTGCCAGCAGTCTTTCACAGGGGCTCGGTGAAGCTTTCTTT
CASSLSQGLGEAFF
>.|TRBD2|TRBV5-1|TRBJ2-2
TGCGCCAGCAGCTTAAGGGCGGGGGGAACCTGGACCGGGGAGCTGTTTTTT
CASSLRAGGTWTGELFF
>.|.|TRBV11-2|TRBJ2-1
TGTGCCAGCAGCTCCTTTCACCGGAGGGGTTACAATGAGCAGTTCTTC
CASSSFHRRGYNEQFF
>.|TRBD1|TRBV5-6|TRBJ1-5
TGTGCCAGCAGCTTGCTTGGGACAGGGGATCACCAGCCCCAGCATTTT
CASSLLGTGDHQPQHF
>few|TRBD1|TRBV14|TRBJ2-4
TGTGCCAGCAGCCTGGGCGGACAGGGGAGAAACATTCAGTACTTC
CASSLGGQGRNIQYF
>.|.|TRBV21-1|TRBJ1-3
TGTGCCAGTCGACAGAACTCTGGAAACACCATATATTTT
CASRQNSGNTIYF
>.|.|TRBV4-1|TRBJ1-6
TGCGCCAGCAGCCAAGACCCCTTAAACAGCTATAATTCACCCCTCCACTTT
CASSQDPLNSYNSPLHF
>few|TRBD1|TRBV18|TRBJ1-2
TGTGCCAGCTCACCACCGAAGGGACAGGGCGTTTACACCTTC
CASSPPKGQGVYTF
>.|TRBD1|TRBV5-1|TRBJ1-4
TGCGCCAGCAGCTCCGGGACAGCGAATAATGAAAAACTGTTTTTT
CASSSGTANNEKLFF
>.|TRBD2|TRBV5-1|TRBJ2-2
TGCGCCAGCAGCTTCCCCCTAGCGGGGGGCACCGGGGAGCTGTTTTTT
CASSFPLAGGTGELFF
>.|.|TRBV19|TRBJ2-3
TGTGCCAGTAGTCCCAGAACAGATACGCAGTATTTT
CASSPRTDTQYF
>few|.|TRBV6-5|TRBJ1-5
TGTGCCGTCAGATCTGGCAATCAGCCCCAGCATTTT
CAVRSGNQPQHF
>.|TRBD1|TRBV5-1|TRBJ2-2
TGCGCCAGCAGCTTGGGACAGGGAGCCGGGGAGCTGTTTTTT
CASSLGQGAGELFF
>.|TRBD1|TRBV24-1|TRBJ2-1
TGTGCCACCAGTGACGGACAGGTGATTAACAATGAGCAGTTCTTC
CATSDGQVINNEQFF
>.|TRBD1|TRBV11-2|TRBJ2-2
TGTGCCAGCAGCCATACAGGGGTCGGTGGCACCGGGGAGCTGTTTTTT
CASSHTGVGGTGELFF
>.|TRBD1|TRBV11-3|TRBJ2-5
TGTGCCAGCAGCTTAGTCTGGGACAGGGACGACCAAGAGACCCAGTACTTC
CASSLVWDRDDQETQYF
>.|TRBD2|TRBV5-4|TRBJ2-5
TGTGCCAGCAGCTTGGCTGGGCGGGGGGGGGCGAAGGAGACCCAGTACTTC
CASSLAGRGGAKETQYF
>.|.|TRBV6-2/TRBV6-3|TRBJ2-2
TGTGCCAGCAGTTATCAGCGTTTGACCGGGGAGCTGTTTTTT
CASSYQRLTGELFF